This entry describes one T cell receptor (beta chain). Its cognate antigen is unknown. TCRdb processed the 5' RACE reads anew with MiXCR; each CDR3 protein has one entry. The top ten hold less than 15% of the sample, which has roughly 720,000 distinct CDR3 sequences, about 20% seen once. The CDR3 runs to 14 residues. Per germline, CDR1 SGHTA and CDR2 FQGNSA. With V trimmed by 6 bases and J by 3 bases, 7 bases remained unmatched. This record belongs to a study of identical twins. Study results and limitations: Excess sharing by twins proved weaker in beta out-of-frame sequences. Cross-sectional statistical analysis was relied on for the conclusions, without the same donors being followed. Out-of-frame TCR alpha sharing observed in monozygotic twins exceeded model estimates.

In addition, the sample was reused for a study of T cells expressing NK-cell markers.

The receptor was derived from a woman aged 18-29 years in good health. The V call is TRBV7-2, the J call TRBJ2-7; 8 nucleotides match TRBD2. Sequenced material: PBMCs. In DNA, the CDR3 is TGTGCCAGCAGACTAGGAAGCGGGAGCTACGAGCAGTACTTC. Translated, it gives CASRLGSGSYEQYF.